This T cell receptor beta chain was obtained from a study of vaccination effects on CD4 cells after COVID-19. Looking at the study overall: At 16 days and one week before vaccination, two convalescent patients gave samples. Study-wide results and caveats: Infection- and vaccine-induced clones contracted markedly late after vaccination.

The V gene lost 7 bases and the J gene lost 2 bases, with 19 bases spanning the gap. The CDR3 extends over 16 amino acids. CDR1 MNHEY and CDR2 SMNVEV come from the germline V gene (reference sequence). Sequencing in the ViraFEST assay came after antigen-specific CD4+ T cells had been expanded with viral peptide pools, which were used to stimulate PBMC. Cultured cells yielded isolated CD4+ T cells after 10 days. Infection with SARS-CoV-2 occurred in the person between March and December 2020, and PCR confirmed it. Wells of a few million PBMC each were grown with about 9.5 IU/ml IL-2 and 8.5 to 10 ug/ml peptides. Cells had half their medium changed to IL-2 medium on days 3 and 7. The method was immunoSEQ multiplex PCR; TCRdb's version includes in-frame clones alone and lacks a portion of them. The sample shows about 70,000 clones, more than 65% of them seen only once. Of note for this clone: Its antigen is as yet unknown.

The chain couples TRBV27 to TRBJ2-3, with TRBD2 as a possible D gene (6 bases). The starting material was CD4+ T cells from PBMCs cultured with HIV peptides, obtained before COVID-19 vaccination. Regarding subset: HIV-1 Nef peptide pool negative control/reference culture. The clonotype was recovered from a human donor who had a prior SARS-CoV-2 infection. In DNA, the CDR3 is TGTGCCAGCAACTACCCGGAGGGAGTTTTCACAGATACGCAGTATTTT. It encodes CASNYPEGVFTDTQYF.